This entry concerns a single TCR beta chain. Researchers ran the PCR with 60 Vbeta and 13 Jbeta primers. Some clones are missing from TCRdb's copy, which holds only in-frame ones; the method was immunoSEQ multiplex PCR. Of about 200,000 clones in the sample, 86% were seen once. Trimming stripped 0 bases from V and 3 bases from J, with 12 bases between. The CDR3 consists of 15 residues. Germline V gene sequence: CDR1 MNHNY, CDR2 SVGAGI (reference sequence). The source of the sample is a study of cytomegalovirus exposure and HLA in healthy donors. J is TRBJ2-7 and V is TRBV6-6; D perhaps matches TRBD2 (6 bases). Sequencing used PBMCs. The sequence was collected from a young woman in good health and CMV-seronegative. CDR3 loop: CASSYSTSRGYEQYF. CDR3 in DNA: TGTGCCAGCAGTTACTCGACTAGTCGGGGCTACGAGCAGTACTTC.